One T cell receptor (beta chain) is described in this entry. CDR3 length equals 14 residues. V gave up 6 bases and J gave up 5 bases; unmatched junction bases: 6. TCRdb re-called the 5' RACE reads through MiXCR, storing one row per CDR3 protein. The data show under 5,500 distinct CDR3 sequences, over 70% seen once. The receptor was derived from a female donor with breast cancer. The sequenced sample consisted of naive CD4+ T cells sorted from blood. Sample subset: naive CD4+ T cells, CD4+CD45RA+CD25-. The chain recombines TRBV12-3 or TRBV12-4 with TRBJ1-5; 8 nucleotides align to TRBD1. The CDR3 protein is CASSLGQAHQPQHF. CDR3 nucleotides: TGTGCCAGCAGCCTGGGACAGGCCCATCAGCCCCAGCATTTT.